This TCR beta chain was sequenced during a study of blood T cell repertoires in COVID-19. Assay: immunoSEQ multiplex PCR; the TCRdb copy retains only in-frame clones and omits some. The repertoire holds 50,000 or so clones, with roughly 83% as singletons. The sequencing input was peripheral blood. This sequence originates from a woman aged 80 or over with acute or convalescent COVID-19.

The CDR3 bases are TGTGCCAGCAGCGACAGGACAGAAGGCTCTGGAAACACCATATATTTT. It codes for CASSDRTEGSGNTIYF. V gene TRBV3-1 (or the pseudogene TRBV3-2) combines with J gene TRBJ1-3; tentative D call: TRBD1 (6 bases). This CDR3 has 16 amino acids. Looked up from germline, CDR1 is LGHDT and CDR2 is YNNKEL (reference sequence). The V end lost 5 bases, the J end lost 0 bases, and 14 bases lay between the germline ends.